Following are 19 T cell receptor beta chains from one sample sequenced in a study of cytomegalovirus exposure and HLA in healthy donors. Use of 60 Vbeta and 13 Jbeta primers characterized the PCR. Using immunoSEQ multiplex PCR, the repertoire was profiled, and TCRdb retains in-frame clones only, with some absent. Of tens of thousands of clones listed, about three quarters are singletons. Sequencing was performed on PBMCs. These receptors all come from a male donor in good health and CMV-seropositive.

The gene calls are TRBV19 and TRBJ2-7, with 8 bases fitting TRBD1. CDR3 length equals 15 residues. Germline CDR1 and CDR2: LNHDA and SQIVND (reference sequence). V lost 6 bases to trimming and J lost 3 bases; unmatched junction nucleotides: 10. The CDR3 DNA is TGTGCCAGTAGGCCCGGGGACAGGAAAAACTACGAGCAGTACTTC. Protein: CASRPGDRKNYEQYF. The full variable domain, rest sourced from reference TRBV19 and TRBJ2-7, is DGGITQSPKYLFRKEGQNVTLSCEQNLNHDAMYWYRQDPGQGLRLIYYSQIVNDFQKGDIAEGYSVSREKKESFPLTVTSAQKNPTAFYLCASRPGDRKNYEQYFGPGTRLTVT.

In this sample, this clone turned up a few times. The rearrangement links TRBV19 to TRBJ1-5; 10 bases match TRBD1. The CDR3 is made up of 15 amino acids. Germline CDR1 reads LNHDA; CDR2 reads SQIVND (reference sequence). Trimming at V came to 6 bases and at J to 3 bases, leaving 5 bases not matched to a gene. CDR3 loop: CASRGDRGFNQPQHF. The CDR3 DNA follows: TGTGCCAGTAGAGGGGACAGGGGCTTCAATCAGCCCCAGCATTTT.

The chain has TRBV7-8 and TRBJ2-5; a weak D match, TRBD2 (5 bases). V dropped 2 bases and J dropped 3 bases, with 10 bases sitting between them. The CDR3 has 14 residues. CDR1 and CDR2 from the germline V gene are SGHVS and FQNEAQ. CDR3 residues: CASSLFPGKETQYF. CDR3 nucleotide sequence: TGTGCCAGCAGCTTATTTCCGGGGAAAGAGACCCAGTACTTC.

The chain recombines TRBV9 with TRBJ1-1; no clear D gene. Germline assignment: CDR1 SGDLS and CDR2 YYNGEE. CDR3 length: 13 residues. Trimming cost V 0 bases and J 0 bases, with 3 bases left between them. This chain's CDR3 is CASSVGMNTEAFF. In DNA form, the CDR3 reads TGTGCCAGCAGCGTAGGTATGAACACTGAAGCTTTCTTT.

V and J are TRBV15 and TRBJ1-4; 7 bases fit TRBD1. There are 15 residues in the CDR3. The V gene end was trimmed by 2 bases and the J gene end by 4 bases; junction bases not matched to a gene: 4. CDR1 is LNHNV, CDR2 YYDKDF, per germline (reference sequence). The DNA of the CDR3 is TGTGCCACCAGCAGACGGGACAGAAATAATGAAAAACTGTTTTTT. Translating it yields CATSRRDRNNEKLFF.

This rearrangement joins TRBV18 to TRBJ1-1, with D perhaps matching TRBD1 (6 bases). Germline CDR1 KGHSH, CDR2 LQKENI. CDR3 length equals 15 residues. The ends were cut back, 2 bases at V and 0 bases at J, with 10 bases in the middle. The DNA for the CDR3 is TGTGCCAGCTCACCAAGACAGGAATTGAACACTGAAGCTTTCTTT. It translates to CASSPRQELNTEAFF.

The gene calls are TRBV2 and TRBJ1-6, with no clear D. Trimming pared 7 bases from V and 7 bases from J, leaving 14 bases between. The CDR3 is 14 amino acids. Germline loops: CDR1 SNHLY, CDR2 FYNNEI. The chain's CDR3 is CASTLGGPNSPLHF. The CDR3 DNA reads as TGTGCCAGCACCTTAGGCGGTCCCAATTCACCCCTCCACTTT.

This chain connects TRBV19 to TRBJ1-5; 11 nucleotides agree with TRBD1. There are 15 residues in the CDR3. Germline CDR1 and CDR2: LNHDA and SQIVND (reference sequence). With 4 bases clipped from V and 4 bases from J, the junction kept 3 bases outside the gene matches. CDR3 in DNA: TGTGCCAGTAGTAAGGGACAGGGGGGGAATCAGCCCCAGCATTTT. Amino acids: CASSKGQGGNQPQHF.

There are a few counts of this clone. The V call is TRBV7-7, the J call TRBJ2-5, with a possible D match to TRBD1 (6 bases). The V gene's germline CDR1 is SSHAT and CDR2 FNYEAQ (reference sequence). The CDR3 covers 16 residues. V dropped 0 bases and J dropped 5 bases, with 16 bases sitting between them. CDR3 bases: TGTGCCAGCAGCTTAGCTAGACAGGCCGGCCGGGAGACCCAGTACTTC. Residues: CASSLARQAGRETQYF.

This chain connects TRBV15 to TRBJ1-5; perhaps TRBD1 as D (6 bases). The CDR3 runs to 16 residues. The germline V and J ends were trimmed by 1 base and 4 bases, with 14 bases remaining between them. The germline V gene has CDR1 LNHNV and CDR2 YYDKDF (reference sequence). This chain's CDR3 is CATSRVRGAWNQPQHF. DNA for the CDR3: TGTGCCACCAGCAGAGTGCGGGGGGCTTGGAATCAGCCCCAGCATTTT.

This clone occurred once. The V and J genes are TRBV7-2 and TRBJ2-7; 9 nucleotides agree with TRBD1. The CDR3 is 15 residues long. J gave up 5 bases and V 5 bases, and 10 bases lay outside the gene matches. The germline V gene encodes CDR1 SGHTA and CDR2 FQGNSA. In DNA form, the CDR3 reads TGTGCCAGCAGCCCCCGTAACAGGGGGCCCCACGAGCAGTACTTC. Its protein product is CASSPRNRGPHEQYF.

The rearrangement links TRBV15 to TRBJ2-1; TRBD1 matches at 9 bases. Unmatched junction bases numbered 13, after V lost 5 bases and J lost 8 bases. The CDR3 loop spans 16 amino acids. Germline loops: CDR1 LNHNV, CDR2 YYDKDF (reference sequence). The CDR3 bases are TGTGCCACCAGCGTTTGGGGGGGACAGGGTATCGATGAGCAGTTCTTC. This codes for CATSVWGGQGIDEQFF.

The chain carries TRBV11-1 and TRBJ2-1; TRBD2 might be the D (5 bases). Per germline, CDR1 SGHAT and CDR2 FQDESV (reference sequence). The V and J ends lost 1 base and 1 base respectively, with 11 bases between them. The CDR3 is 16 amino acids. The CDR3 loop reads CASSLEEAGSYNEQFF. The DNA of the CDR3 is TGTGCCAGCAGCTTAGAGGAGGCAGGTTCCTACAATGAGCAGTTCTTC. The whole variable domain, filled in from reference TRBV11-1 and TRBJ2-1, reads EAEVAQSPRYKITEKSQAVAFWCDPISGHATLYWYRQILGQGPELLVQFQDESVVDDSQLPKDRFSAERLKGVDSTLKIQPAELGDSAMYLCASSLEEAGSYNEQFFGPGTRLTVL.

The chain recombines TRBV19 with TRBJ2-3, with 11 bases identical to TRBD2. CDR1 and CDR2 from the germline V gene are LNHDA and SQIVND (reference sequence). Trimming removed 0 bases from V and 2 bases from J; junction bases left unmatched: 10. The CDR3 is made up of 19 amino acids. CDR3 region: CASSIDTIGTSGPTDTQYF. CDR3 bases: TGTGCCAGTAGTATAGATACGATTGGGACTAGCGGACCCACAGATACGCAGTATTTT. Complete variable domain (other parts from reference TRBV19 and TRBJ2-3): DGGITQSPKYLFRKEGQNVTLSCEQNLNHDAMYWYRQDPGQGLRLIYYSQIVNDFQKGDIAEGYSVSREKKESFPLTVTSAQKNPTAFYLCASSIDTIGTSGPTDTQYFGPGTRLTVL.

The chain carries TRBV20-1 and TRBJ1-3, with D hard to call. The CDR3 length is 11 residues. V was trimmed by 1 base and J by 8 bases, leaving 6 bases between them. CDR1 DFQATT and CDR2 SNEGSKA come from the germline V gene (reference sequence). The CDR3 bases are TGCAGTGCTAGAGTCGCGGACACCATATATTTT. Amino acids: CSARVADTIYF.

CDR3 in amino acids: CASSQEGWQGSRNEQFF. The CDR3 region has the DNA TGCGCCAGCAGCCAAGAAGGGTGGCAGGGTTCGCGGAATGAGCAGTTCTTC. The rearrangement links TRBV4-1 to TRBJ2-1, with a possible D match to TRBD1 (5 bases). This CDR3 spans 17 amino acids. Germline V gene lookup returns CDR1 MGHRA and CDR2 YSYEKL. Trimming took off 0 bases at V and 7 bases at J, with 19 bases between the two ends.

The chain's CDR3 is CASSPSPGGMYNEQFF. The CDR3 nucleotides read TGTGCCAGCAGCCCTTCCCCGGGGGGGATGTACAATGAGCAGTTCTTC. This chain joins TRBV9 and TRBJ2-1, with 8 bases that match TRBD2. With V trimmed by 4 bases and J by 4 bases, 10 bases remained unmatched. Germline CDR1 and CDR2: SGDLS and YYNGEE. The CDR3 extends over 16 amino acids.

The chain is built from TRBV5-4 and TRBJ2-3, with 9 bases lining up with TRBD1. V was pared by 3 bases and J by 2 bases, with 4 bases of the junction left unmatched. Germline V lookup: CDR1 SGHNT, CDR2 YYREEE (reference sequence). This CDR3 is 15 amino acids long. The CDR3 region has the DNA TGTGCCAGCAGCTGGGGACAGGGTCCCACAGATACGCAGTATTTT. It yields the protein CASSWGQGPTDTQYF.

The chain is built from TRBV27 and TRBJ2-1; the match to TRBD2 covers 10 bases. Trimming cost V 5 bases and J 0 bases; bases outside gene matches: 10. The CDR3 loop spans 18 amino acids. Germline CDR1 and CDR2: MNHEY and SMNVEV (reference sequence). The CDR3 DNA reads as TGTGCCAGCAGTGACCTTAGCGGGGGGCCGAGCTCCTACAATGAGCAGTTCTTC. This sequence encodes CASSDLSGGPSSYNEQFF.